This TCR beta chain was retrieved from a study of blood T cells in healthy people across ages. Whole-study results and caveats: Diversity figures based on one million T cells were deemed too low. Strongly correlated with naive T cell percentage was TCR beta diversity.

A second PCR of 7 to 11 cycles used a sample-barcoded 5' primer and a J-beta primer mix. TCRdb called the 5' RACE reads again in MiXCR, with one record for every CDR3 protein. The sample lists 800,000 or so distinct CDR3 sequences, about 47% occurring once. CDR1 is LGHDT, CDR2 YNNKEL, per germline (reference sequence). The V gene end was trimmed by 3 bases and the J gene end by 0 bases; junction bases not matched to a gene: 4. The CDR3 consists of 15 residues. Remarks on this clonotype: Its antigen is undetermined.

This sequence originates from an older man in good health. Sample: blood. The gene calls are TRBV3-1 and TRBJ2-5; 7 bases are a match to TRBD2. CDR3 DNA: TGTGCCAGCAGCCAGGGACTACAGAACCAAGAGACCCAGTACTTC. Protein: CASSQGLQNQETQYF.